One TCR beta chain is described in this entry. PCR was performed a second time for 7 to 11 cycles using a sample-barcoded 5' primer and a J-beta primer mix. TCRdb processed the 5' RACE reads anew with MiXCR; each CDR3 protein has one entry. The table shows about 1.5 million distinct CDR3 sequences, with 42% occurring only once. The V gene's germline CDR1 is SGHKS and CDR2 YYEKEE (reference sequence). The V gene end was trimmed by 1 base and the J gene end by 6 bases; junction bases not matched to a gene: 2. This CDR3 comprises 15 residues. This sample is part of a study of blood T cells in healthy people across ages.

The V call is TRBV5-5, the J call TRBJ2-3; 13 bases align to TRBD2. The sequencing input was blood. The source of this sequence is a woman under 30 in good health. The DNA for the CDR3 is TGTGCCAGCAGCTTGCCACTAGCGGGAGGGGATACGCAGTATTTT. Translating gives CASSLPLAGGDTQYF.